This T cell receptor (beta chain) originates from a study of regulatory T cells in long-lasting Graves disease. Losses at the gene ends were 5 bases for V and 2 bases for J; bases not matched to a gene: 6. Per germline, CDR1 SGHRS and CDR2 YFSETQ. This CDR3 spans 14 amino acids. This clonotype was counted at least ten times. Researchers made TCR beta libraries by using iRepertoire HTBI primers and running Arm-PCR on CDR3 regions. TCRdb redid the calling of the multiplex PCR reads with MiXCR, one entry per CDR3 protein. The table records 600,000 to 650,000 distinct CDR3 sequences, roughly 15% of them present only once. Time point specified: newly diagnosed GD, antithyroid drugs for less than 3 months. Researchers made the TCR library from RNA that was extracted from PBMCs. These sequences were also reported in another study, on T cells in Graves' hyperthyroidism and ophthalmopathy.

The J gene is TRBJ1-1, the V gene TRBV5-1; 7 nucleotides align to TRBD1. The receptor was derived from a woman under 40 with Graves disease. Sample: peripheral blood mononuclear cells (PBMCs), taken at new diagnosis, from a patient treated with antithyroid drugs. The CDR3 loop reads CASSLQGTNTEAFF. CDR3 nucleotides: TGCGCCAGCAGTTTACAGGGGACTAACACTGAAGCTTTCTTT.